One T cell receptor beta chain is described in this entry. Source study methods: For nucleated cells, counts were estimated from reference gene primer amplification. The table came from immunoSEQ multiplex PCR; TCRdb's copy has only in-frame clones and leaves some out. That table furnishes V, J and clone size, whereas the DNA furnished D and trimming. In the table there are 490,000 or so clones, around 85% of which are singletons. Participants came from 24 US areas, aged about 18 to 89 years. Participants had their cohort set by participant-reported clinical history. Donors of Cohort 3 who recovered were those that had two negative PCRs, clearance, or symptom resolution. The CDR3 runs to 17 residues. CDR1 ENHRY and CDR2 SYGVKD come from the germline V gene. V lost 0 bases, J lost 0 bases, and 9 bases lay in between. These data come from a study of blood T cell repertoires in COVID-19.

The TCR originated in a woman in her sixties or seventies who had recovered from COVID-19. This chain links TRBV10-3 with TRBJ2-6; a weak D match, TRBD1 (5 bases). The source material was PBMCs or T cells enriched from blood (not recorded which). CDR3 sequence (DNA): TGTGCCATCAGTGAGTCAGGGGCCAGCTCTGGGGCCAACGTCCTGACTTTC. This sequence encodes CAISESGASSGANVLTF.